This T cell receptor (beta chain) is from a study of blood T cell repertoires in COVID-19. Germline values: CDR1 MNHEY, CDR2 SVGEGT. The CDR3 consists of 14 residues. J lost 2 bases, V lost 7 bases, and 3 bases had no gene match. TCRdb's table, derived via immunoSEQ multiplex PCR, lists solely in-frame clones and lacks some. This table holds roughly 250,000 clones, 75% to 90% found once. The chain joins TRBV6-2 or TRBV6-3 to TRBJ2-1, with 9 bases fitting TRBD2. The clonotype comes from a woman aged 18-30 years who had recovered from COVID-19. Sequenced sample: PBMCs or T cells enriched from blood (not recorded which). Here the CDR3 DNA reads TGTGCCAGCACCCCTAGCGGGGCCTACAATGAGCAGTTCTTC. It is translated as CASTPSGAYNEQFF.